This TCR beta chain was sequenced during a study of cytomegalovirus exposure and HLA in healthy donors. There are 17 residues in the CDR3. Per germline, CDR1 SGHAT and CDR2 FQNNGV. The ends lost 6 bases at V and 2 bases at J; junction bases unmatched: 14. With 60 Vbeta and 13 Jbeta primers, the PCR was carried out. Libraries were prepared by immunoSEQ multiplex PCR; TCRdb keeps only in-frame clonotypes and omits some of them. The sample includes 100,000 to 150,000 clones, approximately 81% seen only once; the top ten take roughly 7.3%. Sequencing was carried out using PBMCs. The receptor comes from a male donor in good health and CMV-seronegative. The J gene is TRBJ2-3, the V gene TRBV11-2, with 7 positions matching TRBD2. In DNA form, the CDR3 reads TGTGCCAGCAGTTCGCCCCAAGCGGGGCGCTACACAGATACGCAGTATTTT. Translating it yields CASSSPQAGRYTDTQYF.